This T cell receptor (beta chain) emerged from a study of T cells in Graves' hyperthyroidism and ophthalmopathy. Study-wide results and limits: Most thyroid clonotypes with frequency above 0.001 were detected in blood.

The blood sample was taken at first hyperthyroidism diagnosis, before any ophthalmopathy symptoms. Of note for this clonotype: Its cognate antigen is unknown. Possible read error: a much larger clone is one base away.

Researchers amplified the TCR beta CDR3 regions from RNA transcripts. HTBI primers were employed in a first-round RT-PCR of the TCR CDR3. Using its own MiXCR run on the multiplex PCR reads, TCRdb lists one record per CDR3 protein. This table has some 600,000 distinct CDR3 sequences, approximately 15% appearing once. The CDR3 is 16 residues long. The chain joins TRBV12-3 or TRBV12-4 to TRBJ2-2, with 7 bases lining up with TRBD1. This sequence originates from a woman in her thirties with Graves' hyperthyroidism that later progressed to Graves' ophthalmopathy. The specimen was blood. CDR3 residues: CASSPPGQNLVGGLFF. The CDR3 nucleotides are TGTGCCAGCAGCCCTCCGGGACAGAACCTCGTAGGGGGGCTGTTTTTT.